Below, 10 T cell receptor beta chains from the same sample are listed, as sequenced in a study of post-analysis software for immune sequencing data. Their cognate antigens are unknown. Researchers reported that TCR beta cDNA libraries carried unique molecular identifiers. TCRdb used MiXCR to reprocess the PCR reads, holding one entry per CDR3 protein. The table shows over 700,000 distinct CDR3 sequences, with less than 35% occurring only once. Study observations and caveats: TRBV5-6, TRBV5-1 and TRBV20-1 belonged to a set of roughly five TRBV segments that were more frequent in patients than controls.

Sequencing input: blood. These receptors came from a girl aged 5 to 17 with multiple sclerosis.

This rearrangement joins TRBV6-2 or TRBV6-3 to TRBJ2-3, with 8 bases lining up with TRBD2. Germline lookup yields CDR1 MNHEY and CDR2 SVGEGT. The CDR3 consists of 17 residues. The V gene end was trimmed by 0 bases and the J gene end by 5 bases; junction bases not matched to a gene: 10. CDR3 sequence reads: CASSYSRSGSGRDTQYF. The CDR3 coding sequence is TGTGCCAGCAGTTACTCGCGCAGCGGGAGCGGGAGAGATACGCAGTATTTT.

The gene calls are TRBV9 and TRBJ1-2; the D gene is possibly TRBD1 (5 bases). The CDR3 spans 16 residues. Trimming cost V 4 bases and J 0 bases, with 16 bases left between them. Germline V lookup: CDR1 SGDLS, CDR2 YYNGEE. The CDR3 DNA reads as TGTGCCAGCAGCCATACTACAGGACCGCCTAACTATGGCTACACCTTC. Protein product: CASSHTTGPPNYGYTF.

This clonotype was counted between two and nine times. V gene TRBV6-5 combines with J gene TRBJ1-1; D is unresolved. Germline V CDR1 and CDR2: MNHEY, SVGAGI. CDR3 size: 13 residues. With 6 bases removed from V and 3 bases from J, the gap between germline ends came to 11 bases. CDR3 coding DNA: TGTGCCAGCAGACCGGACGGAGACACTGAAGCTTTCTTT. The encoded protein is CASRPDGDTEAFF.

This clonotype was observed a few times. The rearrangement uses TRBV7-8 and TRBJ2-1; D may be TRBD1 (6 bases). With 5 bases removed from V and 5 bases from J, the gap between germline ends came to 13 bases. There are 14 residues in the CDR3. The germline CDR1 and CDR2 sequences are SGHVS and FQNEAQ. Written as DNA, the CDR3 is TGTGCCAGCAGCACGCCACAGGGTCACAATGAGCAGTTCTTC. It is translated as CASSTPQGHNEQFF. The full variable domain, with the rest looked up from reference TRBV7-8 and TRBJ2-1, is GAGVSQSPRYKVAKRGQDVALRCDPISGHVSLFWYQQALGQGPEFLTYFQNEAQLDKSGLPSDRFFAERPEGSVSTLKIQRTQQEDSAVYLCASSTPQGHNEQFFGPGTRLTVL.

Turning to this clonotype: Likely a read error: the CDR3 ends without its conserved phenylalanine or tryptophan. The chain employs TRBV20-1 and TRBJ2-7; D gene ambiguous. From germline, CDR1 is DFQATT and CDR2 SNEGSKA (reference sequence). CDR3 length: 15 amino acids. The V end was cut by 1 base, the J end by 6 bases, with 19 bases between. CDR3 amino acids: CSARGFASTYGEQYS. The CDR3 nucleotides read TGCAGTGCTAGAGGGTTTGCCAGTACTTACGGCGAGCAGTACTCC.

The J gene is TRBJ2-7, the V gene TRBV20-1; D is perhaps TRBD2 (5 bases). Trimming removed 6 bases from V and 1 base from J, with 13 bases in between. Germline V gives CDR1 DFQATT, CDR2 SNEGSKA (reference sequence). The CDR3 spans 13 residues. CDR3 sequence: CSAALPGSYEQYF. The CDR3 DNA reads TGCAGTGCAGCCCTGCCGGGGTCCTACGAGCAGTACTTC.

V is TRBV5-1 and J is TRBJ2-2; D remains unclear. The length of the CDR3 is 14 residues. V dropped 7 bases and J dropped 0 bases, with 10 bases sitting between them. Per the germline V gene, CDR1 is SGHRS and CDR2 is YFSETQ. CDR3 DNA sequence: TGCGCCAGCTCTCGACTGGCGAACACCGGGGAGCTGTTTTTT. It encodes CASSRLANTGELFF.

The chain is built from TRBV6-1 and TRBJ2-7; no clear D gene. This CDR3 has 12 residues. Germline V gene lookup returns CDR1 MNHNS and CDR2 SASEGT. Between the trimmed V and J ends, which lost 4 bases and 6 bases, there was a span of 10 bases. In DNA form, the CDR3 reads TGTGCCAGCAGTGGGGCGTCGAGCGAGCAGTACTTC. As protein: CASSGASSEQYF.

CDR3 amino acids: CASSQEGGQGASPLHF. The CDR3 DNA reads TGTGCCAGCAGCCAAGAGGGAGGACAGGGGGCTTCACCCCTCCACTTT. The chain couples TRBV4-2 to TRBJ1-6; 11 bases agree with TRBD1. V trimming: 0 bases; J trimming: 9 bases; junction bases outside the gene matches: 4. The CDR3 contains 16 residues. Germline V gene lookup returns CDR1 LGHNA and CDR2 YNFKEQ.

This clonotype has more than one count but fewer than ten. The chain is built from TRBV7-8 and TRBJ2-5, with TRBD2 matching 11 bases. Trimming removed 2 bases from V and 0 bases from J; junction bases left unmatched: 2. The length of the CDR3 is 16 residues. Per germline, CDR1 SGHVS and CDR2 FQNEAQ. The CDR3 sequence: CASSLRGLADQETQYF. Here the CDR3 DNA reads TGTGCCAGCAGCTTACGGGGACTAGCGGACCAAGAGACCCAGTACTTC.